Presented here are 6 T cell receptor beta chains from one specimen sequenced in a study of blood T cell repertoires in COVID-19. Data came from immunoSEQ multiplex PCR; TCRdb stores just in-frame clones and leaves some out. The table shows about 320,000 clones, with 89% occurring only once. The sequenced material came from PBMCs or T cells enriched from blood (not recorded which). These receptors all stem from a man in his sixties who had recovered from COVID-19.

This chain uses TRBV3-1 (or the pseudogene TRBV3-2) with TRBJ1-1; tentatively, D is TRBD1 (5 bases). In germline, CDR1 is LGHDT, CDR2 YNNKEL (reference sequence). V shed 2 bases and J shed 4 bases, with 20 bases lying between them. This CDR3 has 17 residues. CDR3 sequence reads: CASSQQPRSAGATEAFF. For the CDR3, the DNA is TGTGCCAGCAGCCAACAGCCGCGGAGTGCTGGGGCCACTGAAGCTTTCTTT.

J is TRBJ1-4 and V is TRBV29-1, with TRBD1 matching over 9 bases. The CDR3 spans 14 residues. CDR1 is SQVTM and CDR2 is ANQGSEA in the germline V gene. The ends lost 6 bases at V and 8 bases at J; junction bases unmatched: 10. CDR3 nucleotides: TGCAGCGTGATTCCTCCGGGACAGGGAGAAAAACTGTTTTTT. It is translated as CSVIPPGQGEKLFF.

The CDR3 here is CASSLWVRGATGYTF. CDR3 nucleotides: TGTGCCAGCAGTTTATGGGTCAGGGGAGCGACTGGCTACACCTTC. The V and J genes are TRBV28 and TRBJ1-2; D might be TRBD1 (6 bases). This CDR3 region has 15 residues. CDR1 and CDR2 from the germline V gene are MDHEN and SYDVKM. Trimming stripped 0 bases from V and 7 bases from J, with 15 bases between.

The chain recombines TRBV4-2 with TRBJ2-1; 12 bases line up with TRBD2. Germline V CDR1 and CDR2: LGHNA, YNFKEQ. Trimming cost V 0 bases and J 1 base; bases outside gene matches: 10. The CDR3 loop spans 20 amino acids. CDR3 sequence (DNA): TGTGCCAGCAGCCAAGAGGTTCTAGCGGGAGGGCCTAAGTCCTACAATGAGCAGTTCTTC. Its protein product is CASSQEVLAGGPKSYNEQFF.

CDR3 in DNA: TGTGCCAGCAGCTCCGACAGGTCTGGAAACACCATATATTTT. Amino acids: CASSSDRSGNTIYF. This rearrangement joins TRBV7-9 to TRBJ1-3, with D maybe TRBD1 (6 bases). In germline, CDR1 is SEHNR, CDR2 FQNEAQ (reference sequence). The length of the CDR3 is 14 residues. V lost 4 bases and J lost 1, with 8 bases in between.

This clone has a handful of counts. J is TRBJ1-5 and V is TRBV2, with 7 nucleotides matching TRBD1. CDR3 size: 16 residues. The J segment lost 0 bases and the V segment lost 3 bases, leaving 5 bases of the junction unmatched. Germline V CDR1 and CDR2: SNHLY, FYNNEI. The CDR3 sequence: CASSETGTVSNQPQHF. The DNA for the CDR3 is TGTGCCAGCAGTGAGACGGGGACAGTTAGCAATCAGCCCCAGCATTTT.